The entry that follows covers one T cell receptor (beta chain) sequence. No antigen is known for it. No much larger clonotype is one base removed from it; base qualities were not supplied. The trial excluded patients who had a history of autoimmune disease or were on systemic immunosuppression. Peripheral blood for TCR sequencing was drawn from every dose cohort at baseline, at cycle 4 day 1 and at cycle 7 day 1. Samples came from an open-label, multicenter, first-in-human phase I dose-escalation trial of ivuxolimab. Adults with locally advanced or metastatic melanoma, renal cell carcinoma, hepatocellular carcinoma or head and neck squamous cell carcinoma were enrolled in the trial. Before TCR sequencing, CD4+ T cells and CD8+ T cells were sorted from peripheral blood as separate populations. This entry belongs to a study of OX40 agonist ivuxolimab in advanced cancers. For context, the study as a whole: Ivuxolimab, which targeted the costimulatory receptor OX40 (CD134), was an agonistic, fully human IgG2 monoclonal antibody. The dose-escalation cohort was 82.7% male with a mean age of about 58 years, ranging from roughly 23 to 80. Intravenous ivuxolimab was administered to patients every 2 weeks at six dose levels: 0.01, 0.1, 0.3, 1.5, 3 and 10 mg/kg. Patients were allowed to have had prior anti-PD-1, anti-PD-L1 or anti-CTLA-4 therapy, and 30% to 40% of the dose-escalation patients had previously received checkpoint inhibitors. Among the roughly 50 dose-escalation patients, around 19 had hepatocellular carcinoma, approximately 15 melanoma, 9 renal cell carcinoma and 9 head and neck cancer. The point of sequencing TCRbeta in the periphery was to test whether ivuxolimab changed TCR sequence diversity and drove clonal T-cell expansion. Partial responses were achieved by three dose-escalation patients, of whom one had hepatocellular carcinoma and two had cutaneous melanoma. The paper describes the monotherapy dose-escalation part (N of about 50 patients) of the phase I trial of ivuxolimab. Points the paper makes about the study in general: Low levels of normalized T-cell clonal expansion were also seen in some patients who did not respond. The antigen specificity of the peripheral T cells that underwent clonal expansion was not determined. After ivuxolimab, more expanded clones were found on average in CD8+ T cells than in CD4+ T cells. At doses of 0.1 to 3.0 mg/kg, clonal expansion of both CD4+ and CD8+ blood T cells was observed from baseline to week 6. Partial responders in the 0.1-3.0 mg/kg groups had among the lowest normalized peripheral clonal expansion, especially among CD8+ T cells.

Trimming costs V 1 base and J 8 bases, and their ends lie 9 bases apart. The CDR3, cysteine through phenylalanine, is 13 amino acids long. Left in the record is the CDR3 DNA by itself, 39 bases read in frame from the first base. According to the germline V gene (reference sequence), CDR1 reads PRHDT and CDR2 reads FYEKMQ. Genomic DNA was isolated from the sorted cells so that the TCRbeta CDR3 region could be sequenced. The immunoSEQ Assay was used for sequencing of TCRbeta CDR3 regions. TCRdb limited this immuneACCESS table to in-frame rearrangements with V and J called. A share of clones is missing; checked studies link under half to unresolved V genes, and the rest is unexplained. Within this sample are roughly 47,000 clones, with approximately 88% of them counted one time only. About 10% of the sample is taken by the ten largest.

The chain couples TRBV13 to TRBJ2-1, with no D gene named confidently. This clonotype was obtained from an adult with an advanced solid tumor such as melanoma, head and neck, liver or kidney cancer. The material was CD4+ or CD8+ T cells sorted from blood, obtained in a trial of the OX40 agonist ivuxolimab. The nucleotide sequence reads TGTGCCAGCAGCTTAGCGGGTGGGGATGAGCAGTTCTTC. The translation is CASSLAGGDEQFF.